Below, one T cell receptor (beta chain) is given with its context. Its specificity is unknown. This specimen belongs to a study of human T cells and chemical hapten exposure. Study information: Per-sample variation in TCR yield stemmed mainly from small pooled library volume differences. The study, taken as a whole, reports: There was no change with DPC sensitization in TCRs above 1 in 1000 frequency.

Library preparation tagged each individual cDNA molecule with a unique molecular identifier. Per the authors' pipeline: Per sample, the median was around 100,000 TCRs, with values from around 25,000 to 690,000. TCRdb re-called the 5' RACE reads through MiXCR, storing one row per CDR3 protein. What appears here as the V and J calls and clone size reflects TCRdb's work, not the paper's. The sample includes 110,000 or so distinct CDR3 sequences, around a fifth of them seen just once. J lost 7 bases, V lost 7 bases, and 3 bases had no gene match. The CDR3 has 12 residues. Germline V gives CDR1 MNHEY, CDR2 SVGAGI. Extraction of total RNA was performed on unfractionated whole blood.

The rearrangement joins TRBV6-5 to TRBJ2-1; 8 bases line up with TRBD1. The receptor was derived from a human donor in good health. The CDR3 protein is CASTDRGNEQFF. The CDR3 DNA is TGTGCCAGCACTGACAGGGGAAATGAGCAGTTCTTC.